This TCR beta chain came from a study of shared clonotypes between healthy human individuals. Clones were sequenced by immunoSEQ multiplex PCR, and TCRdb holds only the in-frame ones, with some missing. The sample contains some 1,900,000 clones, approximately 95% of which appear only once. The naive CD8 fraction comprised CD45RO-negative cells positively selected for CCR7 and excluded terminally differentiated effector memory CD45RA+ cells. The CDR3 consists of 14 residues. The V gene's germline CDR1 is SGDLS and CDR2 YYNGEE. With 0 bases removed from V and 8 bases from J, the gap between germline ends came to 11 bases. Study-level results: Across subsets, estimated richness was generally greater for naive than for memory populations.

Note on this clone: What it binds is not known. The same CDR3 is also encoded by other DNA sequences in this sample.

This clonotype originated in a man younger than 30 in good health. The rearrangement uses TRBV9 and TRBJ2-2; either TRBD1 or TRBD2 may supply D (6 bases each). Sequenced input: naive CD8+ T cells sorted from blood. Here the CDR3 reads CASSVGGGTGELFF. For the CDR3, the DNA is TGTGCCAGCAGCGTAGGAGGAGGGACAGGGGAGCTGTTTTTT.